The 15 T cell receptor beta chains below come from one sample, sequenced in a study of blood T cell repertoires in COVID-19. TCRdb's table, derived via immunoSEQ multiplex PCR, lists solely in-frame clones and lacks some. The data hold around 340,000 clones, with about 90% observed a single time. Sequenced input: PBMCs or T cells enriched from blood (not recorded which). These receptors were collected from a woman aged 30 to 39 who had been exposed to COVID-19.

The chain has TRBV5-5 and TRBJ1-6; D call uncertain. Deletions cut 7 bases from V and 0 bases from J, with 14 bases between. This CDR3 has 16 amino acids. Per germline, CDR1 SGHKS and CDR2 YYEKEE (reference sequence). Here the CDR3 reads CASPPGGSSYNSPLHF. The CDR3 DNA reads TGTGCCAGCCCCCCGGGAGGGAGCTCCTATAATTCACCCCTCCACTTT.

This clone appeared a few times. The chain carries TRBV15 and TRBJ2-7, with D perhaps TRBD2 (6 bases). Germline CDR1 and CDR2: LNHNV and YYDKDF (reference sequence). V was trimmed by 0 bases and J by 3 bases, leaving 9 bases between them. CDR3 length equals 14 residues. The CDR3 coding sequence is TGTGCCACCAGCAGAGAGGGGAGGAACTACGAGCAGTACTTC. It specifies CATSREGRNYEQYF.

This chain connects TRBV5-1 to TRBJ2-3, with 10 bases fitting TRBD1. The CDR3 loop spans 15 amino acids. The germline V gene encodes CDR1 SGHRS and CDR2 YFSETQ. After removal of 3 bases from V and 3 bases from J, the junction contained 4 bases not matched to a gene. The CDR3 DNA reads TGCGCCAGCAGCTCGGGGACAGGGGAAACAGATACGCAGTATTTT. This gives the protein CASSSGTGETDTQYF. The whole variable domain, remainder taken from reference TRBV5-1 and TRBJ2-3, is KAGVTQTPRYLIKTRGQQVTLSCSPISGHRSVSWYQQTPGQGLQFLFEYFSETQRNKGNFPGRFSGRQFSNSRSEMNVSTLELGDSALYLCASSSGTGETDTQYFGPGTRLTVL.

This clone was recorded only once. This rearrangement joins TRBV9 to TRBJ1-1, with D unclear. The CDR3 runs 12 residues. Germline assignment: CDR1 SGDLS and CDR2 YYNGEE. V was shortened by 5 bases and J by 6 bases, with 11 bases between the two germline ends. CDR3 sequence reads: CASRGGSAEAFF. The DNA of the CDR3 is TGTGCCAGCAGGGGAGGGTCTGCTGAAGCTTTCTTT. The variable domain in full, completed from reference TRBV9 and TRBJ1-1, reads DSGVTQTPKHLITATGQRVTLRCSPRSGDLSVYWYQQSLDQGLQFLIQYYNGEERAKGNILERFSAQQFPDLHSELNLSSLELGDSALYFCASRGGSAEAFFGQGTRLTVV.

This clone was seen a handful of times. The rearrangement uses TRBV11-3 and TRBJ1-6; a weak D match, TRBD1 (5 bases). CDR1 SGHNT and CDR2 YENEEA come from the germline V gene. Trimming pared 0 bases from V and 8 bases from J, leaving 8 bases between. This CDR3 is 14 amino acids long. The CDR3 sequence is CASSLESRDSPLHF. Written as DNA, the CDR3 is TGTGCCAGCAGCTTAGAAAGCAGGGATTCACCCCTCCACTTT.

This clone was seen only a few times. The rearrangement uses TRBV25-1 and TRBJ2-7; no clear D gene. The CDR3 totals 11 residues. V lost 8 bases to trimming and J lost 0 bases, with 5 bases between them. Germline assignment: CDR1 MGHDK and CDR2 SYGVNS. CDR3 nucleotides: TGTGCCAGCCGCAGCTCCTACGAGCAGTACTTC. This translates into CASRSSYEQYF.

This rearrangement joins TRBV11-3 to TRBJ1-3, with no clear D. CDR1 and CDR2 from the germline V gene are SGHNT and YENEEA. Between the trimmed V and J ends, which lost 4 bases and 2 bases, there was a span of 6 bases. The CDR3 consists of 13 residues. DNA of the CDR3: TGTGCCAGCAGCTCTGGGCCTGGAAACACCATATATTTT. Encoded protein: CASSSGPGNTIYF.

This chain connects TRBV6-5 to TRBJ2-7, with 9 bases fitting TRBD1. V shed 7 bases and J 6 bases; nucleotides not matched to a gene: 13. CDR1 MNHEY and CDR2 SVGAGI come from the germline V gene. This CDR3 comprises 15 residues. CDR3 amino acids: CASTTGTGRIGEQYF. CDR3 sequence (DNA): TGTGCCAGCACCACCGGGACAGGGAGAATCGGCGAGCAGTACTTC.

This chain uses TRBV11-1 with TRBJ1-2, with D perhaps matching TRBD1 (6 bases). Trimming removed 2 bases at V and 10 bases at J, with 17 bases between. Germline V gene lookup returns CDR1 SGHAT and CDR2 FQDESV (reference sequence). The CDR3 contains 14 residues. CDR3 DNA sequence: TGTGCCAGCAGCTTAATCGGGACAATCCCTCCCTACACCTTC. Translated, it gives CASSLIGTIPPYTF.

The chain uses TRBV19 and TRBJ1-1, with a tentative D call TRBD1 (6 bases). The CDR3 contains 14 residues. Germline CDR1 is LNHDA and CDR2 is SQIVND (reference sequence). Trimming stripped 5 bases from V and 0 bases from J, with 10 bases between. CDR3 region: CASSPGQMNTEAFF. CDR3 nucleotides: TGTGCCAGTAGTCCTGGACAGATGAACACTGAAGCTTTCTTT.

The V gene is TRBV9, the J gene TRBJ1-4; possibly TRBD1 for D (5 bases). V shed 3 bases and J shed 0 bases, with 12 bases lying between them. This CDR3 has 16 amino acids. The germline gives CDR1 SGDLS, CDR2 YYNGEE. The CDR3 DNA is TGTGCCAGCAGCGGACGCTCAGGGTCAACTAATGAAAAACTGTTTTTT. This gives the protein CASSGRSGSTNEKLFF.

CDR3 bases: TGTGCCAGCAGCCAAGTAACTGGTCTAGCGGGGGACACAGATACGCAGTATTTT. Residues: CASSQVTGLAGDTDTQYF. V is TRBV4-2 and J is TRBJ2-3, with TRBD2 identical over 10 bases. The CDR3 has 18 amino acids. CDR1 LGHNA and CDR2 YNFKEQ come from the germline V gene. V lost 1 base and J lost 2; bases outside the gene matches: 9.

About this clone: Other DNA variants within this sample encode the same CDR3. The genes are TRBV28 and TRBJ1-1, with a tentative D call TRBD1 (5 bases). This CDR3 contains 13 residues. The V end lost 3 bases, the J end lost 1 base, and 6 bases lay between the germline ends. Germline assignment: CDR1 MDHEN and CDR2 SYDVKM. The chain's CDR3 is CASSLGQNTEAFF. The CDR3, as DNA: TGTGCCAGCAGTTTGGGGCAGAACACTGAAGCTTTCTTT.

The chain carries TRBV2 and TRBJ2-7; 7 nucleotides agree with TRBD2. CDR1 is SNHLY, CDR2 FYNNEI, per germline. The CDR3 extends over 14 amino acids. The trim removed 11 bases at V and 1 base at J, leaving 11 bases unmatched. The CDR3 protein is CASQRREESYEQYF. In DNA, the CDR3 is TGTGCCTCCCAAAGACGGGAGGAATCCTACGAGCAGTACTTC.

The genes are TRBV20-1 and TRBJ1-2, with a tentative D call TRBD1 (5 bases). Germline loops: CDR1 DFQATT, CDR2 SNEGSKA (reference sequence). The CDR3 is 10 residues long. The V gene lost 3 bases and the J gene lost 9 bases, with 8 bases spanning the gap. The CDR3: CSARGGSYTF. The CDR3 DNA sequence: TGCAGTGCTAGGGGGGGGAGCTACACCTTC.